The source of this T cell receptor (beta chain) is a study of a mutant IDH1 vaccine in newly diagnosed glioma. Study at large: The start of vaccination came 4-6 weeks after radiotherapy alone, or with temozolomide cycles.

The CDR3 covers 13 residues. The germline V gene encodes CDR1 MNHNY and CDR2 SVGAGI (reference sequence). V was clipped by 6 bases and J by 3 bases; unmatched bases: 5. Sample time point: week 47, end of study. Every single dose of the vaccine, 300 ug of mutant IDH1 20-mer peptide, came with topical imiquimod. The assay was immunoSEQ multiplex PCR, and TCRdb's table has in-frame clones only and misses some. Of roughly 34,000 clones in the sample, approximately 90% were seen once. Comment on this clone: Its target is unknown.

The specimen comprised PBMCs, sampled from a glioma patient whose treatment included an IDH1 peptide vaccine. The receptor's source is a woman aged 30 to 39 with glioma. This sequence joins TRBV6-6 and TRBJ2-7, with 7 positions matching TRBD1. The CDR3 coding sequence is TGTGCCAGCAGCCAGGGACAGAACTACGAGCAGTACTTC. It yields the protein CASSQGQNYEQYF.